This passage covers 13 T cell receptor beta chains from one sample sequenced in a study of T cell repertoires in cytomegalovirus infection. TCRdb itself ran the reads through MiXCR, one entry per CDR3 protein. The data contain some 170,000 distinct CDR3 sequences, about a sixth of them singletons. Sample: CD8+ T cells from PBMCs. The origin of the receptors is a human donor in good health (CMV status not recorded). Some clones in this sample may be carry-over from other donors' samples.

V usage is TRBV12-3 or TRBV12-4 and J usage is TRBJ1-2, with D unresolved. CDR3 length: 14 amino acids. The V and J ends lost 4 bases and 1 base respectively, with 10 bases between them. The CDR3 sequence is CASSYPGSNYGYTF. CDR3 nucleotides: TGTGCCAGCAGTTATCCGGGGAGTAACTATGGCTACACCTTC.

This sequence joins TRBV7-9 and TRBJ1-5; TRBD1 might be the D (5 bases). The CDR3 sequence is 16 residues long. The V gene's germline CDR1 is SEHNR and CDR2 FQNEAQ (reference sequence). V was clipped by 4 bases and J by 6 bases, with 19 bases between them. CDR3: CASSSPREQGPQPQHF. CDR3 in DNA: TGTGCCAGCAGCTCCCCGAGGGAGCAGGGACCTCAGCCCCAGCATTTT. Looking up the rest from reference TRBV7-9 and TRBJ1-5 gives the full variable domain: DTGVSQNPRHKITKRGQNVTFRCDPISEHNRLYWYRQTLGQGPEFLTYFQNEAQLEKSRLLSDRFSAERPKGSFSTLEIQRTEQGDSAMYLCASSSPREQGPQPQHFGDGTRLSIL.

V and J are TRBV6-5 and TRBJ2-5; D perhaps matches TRBD2 (5 bases). This CDR3 has 15 amino acids. V was cut by 6 bases and J by 1 base, with 15 bases left in between. CDR1 and CDR2 from the germline V gene are MNHEY and SVGAGI. CDR3 sequence (DNA): TGTGCCAGCAGCCCCGGACTCCCAATCCAAGAGACCCAGTACTTC. As protein: CASSPGLPIQETQYF.

A few counts support this clonotype. V gene TRBV7-6 combines with J gene TRBJ2-3, with D hard to call. Germline loops: CDR1 SGHVS, CDR2 FNYEAQ. The germline V and J ends were trimmed by 6 bases and 2 bases, with 15 bases remaining between them. This CDR3 is 15 amino acids long. In DNA form, the CDR3 reads TGTGCCAGCAGTCCCAGACGGTTCACCACAGATACGCAGTATTTT. Translation: CASSPRRFTTDTQYF.

The chain carries TRBV7-8 and TRBJ2-2, with a possible D match to TRBD2 (6 bases). Trimming removed 2 bases from V and 5 bases from J, with 15 bases in between. Per the germline V gene, CDR1 is SGHVS and CDR2 is FQNEAQ. This CDR3 has 16 amino acids. The CDR3 region has the DNA TGTGCCAGCAGCTTATGGGGGGATGTGGGGACCGGGGAGCTGTTTTTT. It encodes CASSLWGDVGTGELFF. Full variable domain (missing parts from reference TRBV7-8 and TRBJ2-2): GAGVSQSPRYKVAKRGQDVALRCDPISGHVSLFWYQQALGQGPEFLTYFQNEAQLDKSGLPSDRFFAERPEGSVSTLKIQRTQQEDSAVYLCASSLWGDVGTGELFFGEGSRLTVL.

This clonotype came up a few times. J is TRBJ2-3 and V is TRBV6-6; D ambiguous. CDR1 is MNHNY and CDR2 is SVGAGI in the germline V gene (reference sequence). V lost 0 bases and J lost 2, with 15 bases in between. This CDR3 is 17 amino acids long. The CDR3: CASSYSIVPRITDTQYF. For the CDR3, the DNA is TGTGCCAGCAGTTACTCGATTGTTCCGAGAATCACAGATACGCAGTATTTT.

The CDR3 loop is CASSLVRGSSGADTQYF. The CDR3 DNA sequence: TGTGCCAGCAGCTTGGTGCGGGGATCAAGCGGCGCAGATACGCAGTATTTT. This chain connects TRBV7-8 to TRBJ2-3; TRBD2 is a possible D gene (6 bases). This CDR3 is 17 amino acids long. V was pared by 3 bases and J by 4 bases, with 20 bases between. Germline CDR1 and CDR2: SGHVS and FQNEAQ.

The chain uses TRBV7-6 and TRBJ2-2; 7 positions agree with TRBD1. Germline loops: CDR1 SGHVS, CDR2 FNYEAQ. V shed 8 bases and J 7 bases; nucleotides not matched to a gene: 10. This CDR3 has 14 residues. The CDR3 reads CASLNSQGIGELFF. In DNA form, the CDR3 reads TGTGCCAGCTTAAACTCACAGGGGATCGGGGAGCTGTTTTTT.

This clonotype has a handful of counts. The V and J genes are TRBV14 and TRBJ1-6; weak D call: TRBD1 (5 bases). CDR1 SGHDN and CDR2 FVKESK come from the germline V gene. CDR3 length: 15 amino acids. V shed 5 bases and J shed 7 bases, with 15 bases lying between them. CDR3 sequence: CASSTRDGSNSPLHF. The CDR3 nucleotides are TGTGCCAGCAGCACTCGGGACGGATCCAATTCACCCCTCCACTTT.

This rearrangement joins TRBV7-8 to TRBJ2-3; TRBD2 matches at 10 bases. V was pared by 5 bases and J by 2 bases, with 7 bases of the junction left unmatched. Germline lookup yields CDR1 SGHVS and CDR2 FQNEAQ. The CDR3 covers 16 residues. In DNA, the CDR3 is TGTGCCAGCAGCGGACGTAGCGGGGGGTTCACAGATACGCAGTATTTT. Translated, it gives CASSGRSGGFTDTQYF. Using reference TRBV7-8 and TRBJ2-3 for the parts outside the CDR3, the full variable domain is GAGVSQSPRYKVAKRGQDVALRCDPISGHVSLFWYQQALGQGPEFLTYFQNEAQLDKSGLPSDRFFAERPEGSVSTLKIQRTQQEDSAVYLCASSGRSGGFTDTQYFGPGTRLTVL.

Judged by abundance, this clonotype is large. The chain combines TRBV7-2 with TRBJ2-7; D is unclear. Trimming stripped 1 base from V and 6 bases from J, with 22 bases between. Germline CDR1 is SGHTA and CDR2 is FQGNSA. The length of the CDR3 is 17 residues. This chain's CDR3 is CASSLVEGSHWGSEQYF. The CDR3 nucleotides are TGTGCCAGCAGCTTAGTTGAAGGGTCCCACTGGGGTTCCGAGCAGTACTTC.

The J gene is TRBJ2-1, the V gene TRBV12-3 or TRBV12-4; 9 bases are shared with TRBD1. The V gene end was trimmed by 2 bases and the J gene end by 7 bases; junction bases not matched to a gene: 3. The CDR3 contains 14 residues. The CDR3 reads CASSLTGGLNEQFF. CDR3 nucleotide sequence: TGTGCCAGCAGTTTAACAGGGGGCCTGAATGAGCAGTTCTTC.

The CDR3, as DNA: TGTGCCAGCAGGTTGCCGGGACTACAAGAGACCCAGTACTTC. This translates into CASRLPGLQETQYF. This chain links TRBV7-9 with TRBJ2-5, with 7 bases that match TRBD2. The CDR3 consists of 14 residues. Germline assignment: CDR1 SEHNR and CDR2 FQNEAQ (reference sequence). Trimming cost V 6 bases and J 2 bases; bases outside gene matches: 6.